The 7 T cell receptor beta chains listed next were all sequenced from one sample in a study of CD8+ T cells in alopecia areata. Investigators isolated RNA and reverse transcribed it into cDNA to act as the sequencing template. Repertoires were generated with immunoSEQ multiplex PCR, while TCRdb's copy carries only in-frame clones and drops some. The table includes hundreds of thousands of clones, roughly 57% detected once. This specimen consisted of CD4+ T cells sorted from blood, obtained at week 0. All receptors come from a human donor with alopecia areata.

The rearrangement joins TRBV5-1 to TRBJ2-7, with 10 bases aligning to TRBD1. From germline, CDR1 is SGHRS and CDR2 YFSETQ. Germline trimming cut 0 bases from V and 1 base from J; bases unmatched to any gene: 4. The CDR3 contains 16 residues. CDR3 nucleotides: TGCGCCAGCAGCTTGGCGTTGGGACAGGGGTCCTACGAGCAGTACTTC. Residues: CASSLALGQGSYEQYF.

The chain carries TRBV29-1 and TRBJ1-1; 7 bases line up with TRBD1. This CDR3 contains 13 residues. V trimming: 7 bases; J trimming: 1 base; junction bases outside the gene matches: 6. CDR1 is SQVTM, CDR2 ANQGSEA, per germline. The CDR3 nucleotides are TGCAGCGGGAGTGACAGGGAGAACACTGAAGCTTTCTTT. It encodes CSGSDRENTEAFF.

This sequence joins TRBV7-6 and TRBJ1-4; possibly TRBD1 for D (6 bases). The CDR3 is 15 residues long. CDR1 and CDR2 (germline): SGHVS, FNYEAQ. V lost 1 base and J 7 bases, leaving 13 bases between the germline ends. The CDR3 coding sequence is TGTGCCAGCAGCTTAGGGGGACAACGCTTTGAAAAACTGTTTTTT. Translation: CASSLGGQRFEKLFF.

The chain recombines TRBV30 with TRBJ2-7, with 8 bases that match TRBD2. The germline V gene encodes CDR1 GTSNPN and CDR2 SVGIG (reference sequence). The CDR3 consists of 16 residues. With 0 bases clipped from V and 1 base from J, the junction kept 8 bases outside the gene matches. CDR3 residues: CAWSVRTGRVSYEQYF. In DNA form, the CDR3 reads TGTGCCTGGAGTGTACGGACCGGGAGGGTTTCCTACGAGCAGTACTTC.

On this clone itself: At the DNA level, this CDR3 is encoded by other sequences in the same sample as well. The chain is built from TRBV6-5 and TRBJ1-5; D may be TRBD1 (5 bases). The V gene lost 6 bases and the J gene lost 1 base, with 7 bases spanning the gap. Germline V gene lookup returns CDR1 MNHEY and CDR2 SVGAGI. This CDR3 spans 13 amino acids. CDR3 DNA: TGTGCCAGCAGACGACAGAGCAATCAGCCCCAGCATTTT. Amino acids: CASRRQSNQPQHF.

The genes are TRBV6-5 and TRBJ2-3, with 7 bases that match TRBD1. Losses at the gene ends were 2 bases for V and 6 bases for J; bases not matched to a gene: 2. CDR3 length: 13 amino acids. The germline CDR1 and CDR2 sequences are MNHEY and SVGAGI. The CDR3 protein is CASSYRGPDTQYF. CDR3 sequence (DNA): TGTGCCAGCAGTTACAGGGGGCCGGATACGCAGTATTTT.

This clone was counted a single time. The same CDR3 arises from other DNA sequences in this sample as well. The V and J genes are TRBV7-9 and TRBJ2-7; D tentatively fits TRBD1 or TRBD2 (6 bases each). Germline assignment: CDR1 SEHNR and CDR2 FQNEAQ (reference sequence). V was pared by 5 bases and J by 3 bases, with 8 bases between. The CDR3 is 12 amino acids. The CDR3: CASSRGVYEQYF. Written as DNA, the CDR3 is TGTGCCAGCAGCAGGGGGGTCTACGAGCAGTACTTC.